The rows below give T cell receptor beta chains drawn from one sample of a study of T cell changes during pregnancy in multiple sclerosis. Measured with immunoSEQ multiplex PCR; TCRdb has only the in-frame clones, and not every one. The profile covers 85,000 to 120,000 clones, with about nine tenths appearing a single time and less than 2% taken by the ten largest. Source: peripheral blood, taken after pregnancy. These receptors all come from a female donor with multiple sclerosis, enrolled in a pregnancy study. Both conserved end residues are part of each CDR3. The D gene is left open where the match is weak. Some rows have no size entry. The others give once, few or many, or a class for an expanded clone.

CDR3nt	CDR3aa	d_gene	v_gene	j_gene	abundance
TGTGCCAGCAGGACCGACGGGGGGGCTGAAGCTTTCTTT	CASRTDGGAEAFF	NA	TRBV6-5	TRBJ1-1	NA
TGCGCCAGCAGGACAGGCGCTCAAGAGACCCAGTACTTC	CASRTGAQETQYF	NA	TRBV5-1	TRBJ2-5	NA
TGTGCCAGCAGCTTAGGGACGGCGGGAGGGACAGATACGCAGTATTTT	CASSLGTAGGTDTQYF	TRBD2	TRBV7-7	TRBJ2-3	NA
TGTGCCAGCAACCGACAGGGGACTCGCCACGAGCAGTACTTC	CASNRQGTRHEQYF	TRBD1	TRBV28	TRBJ2-7	NA
TGTGCCATCAGTGAACCGGACAGAGCGGTCCAAAAAGCTTTCTTT	CAISEPDRAVQKAFF	NA	TRBV10-3	TRBJ1-1	NA
TGTGCCAGCAGCTTGGAAGCGGGGGGCACAGATACGCAGTATTTT	CASSLEAGGTDTQYF	TRBD2	TRBV5-4	TRBJ2-3	NA
TGTGCCAGCCGGGGGTCCTACAATGAGCAGTTCTTC	CASRGSYNEQFF	NA	TRBV2	TRBJ2-1	NA
TGTGCCAGCAGCTACCTTGGGACAAACAAAAACATTCAGTACTTC	CASSYLGTNKNIQYF	NA	TRBV6-4	TRBJ2-4	NA
TGTGCCAGTAGGGAGGTGGCCACCGGGGAGCTGTTTTTT	CASREVATGELFF	NA	TRBV19	TRBJ2-2	NA
TGTGCCAGCAGCTCGGCGACTAGCGGGATTCTAACTGAGCAGTTCTTC	CASSSATSGILTEQFF	TRBD2	TRBV5-4	TRBJ2-1	NA
TGTGCCAGCAGGGCGGGAACGCGGTCCTACAATGAGCAGTTCTTC	CASRAGTRSYNEQFF	NA	TRBV28	TRBJ2-1	once